These 7 T cell receptor beta chains originate from one sample sequenced in a study of T-cell memory formation after mild COVID-19. Each CDR3 protein is one row after TCRdb ran MiXCR on the 5' RACE reads. The table records about 110,000 distinct CDR3 sequences, 15% to 20% of them present only once. Input material: PBMCs or a T cell subset sorted from them (not recorded which). The origin of the receptors is a man aged 18-30 years who had mild COVID-19 (a few samples of this study predate the infection). Cell type and time point are not known.

The J gene is TRBJ2-3, the V gene TRBV9, with D possibly being TRBD2 (7 bases). V lost 1 base, J lost 4 bases, and 16 bases lay in between. CDR1 and CDR2 from the germline V gene are SGDLS and YYNGEE. The CDR3 length is 16 residues. In DNA form, the CDR3 reads TGTGCCAGCAGCGTAACGGGGGGCAACCAGGCAGATACGCAGTATTTT. This codes for CASSVTGGNQADTQYF.

The rearrangement joins TRBV10-3 to TRBJ2-2, with 11 bases aligning to TRBD2. Germline V lookup: CDR1 ENHRY, CDR2 SYGVKD. The V and J ends lost 3 bases and 4 bases, in that order; junction bases with no gene match: 1. The CDR3 is 15 amino acids. CDR3 amino acids: CAISDTSGGTGELFF. Here the CDR3 DNA reads TGTGCCATCAGTGATACTAGCGGGGGCACCGGGGAGCTGTTTTTT.

CDR3 loop: CASSQAWTSGSPGYEQYF. DNA for the CDR3: TGTGCCAGCAGCCAAGCGTGGACTAGCGGTTCCCCAGGTTACGAGCAGTACTTC. V is TRBV4-2 and J is TRBJ2-7; 10 bases are a match to TRBD2. The CDR3 loop spans 18 amino acids. Germline CDR1 LGHNA, CDR2 YNFKEQ. Unmatched junction bases numbered 13, after V lost 1 base and J lost 4 bases.

The chain combines TRBV9 with TRBJ1-2, with TRBD1 identical over 8 bases. The CDR3 extends over 15 amino acids. The ends lost 0 bases at V and 7 bases at J; junction bases unmatched: 8. CDR1 and CDR2 from the germline V gene are SGDLS and YYNGEE. CDR3 region: CASSVDFQGASGYTF. The CDR3 nucleotides read TGTGCCAGCAGCGTAGACTTCCAGGGGGCGAGTGGCTACACCTTC.

In this sample, this clonotype turned up a few times. For the CDR3, the DNA is TGCGCCAGCAGGACGACGGGGGAGGGCACAGATACGCAGTATTTT. Translated: CASRTTGEGTDTQYF. The V gene is TRBV5-1, the J gene TRBJ2-3, with D perhaps TRBD2 (6 bases). The CDR3 spans 15 residues. Trimming pared 5 bases from V and 1 base from J, leaving 14 bases between. Germline lookup yields CDR1 SGHRS and CDR2 YFSETQ.

The genes are TRBV6-5 and TRBJ1-6; tentatively, D is TRBD1 (5 bases). Trimming shortened V by 4 bases and J by 5 bases, and 21 bases separated the two germline ends. The V gene's germline CDR1 is MNHEY and CDR2 SVGAGI. This CDR3 contains 18 residues. In DNA, the CDR3 is TGTGCCAGCAGTTCCACTATAGGGAGGGGTAGAAATAATTCACCCCTCCACTTT. This codes for CASSSTIGRGRNNSPLHF.

The CDR3 bases are TGTGCCAGCAGCTCCCAGCCGGACAGGGTACCCTACGAGCAGTACTTC. Protein product: CASSSQPDRVPYEQYF. This chain joins TRBV12-3 or TRBV12-4 and TRBJ2-7, with 8 bases lining up with TRBD1. V shed 6 bases, J shed 2 bases, and the junction held 12 bases outside the gene matches. The CDR3 length is 16 residues.